A single sample gave rise to the 11 T cell receptor beta chains below, sequenced in a study of beta chain features in type 1 diabetes. What was sequenced were expressed TCRB transcripts, since all of the isolated RNA had been reverse transcribed. Clones were read by immunoSEQ multiplex PCR, and TCRdb kept only the in-frame ones, dropping some. The sample lists under 400,000 clones, around 15% seen once, with more than 6.5% in the top ten. Sequenced: central memory CD4+ T cells from blood. The receptor set was obtained from a young man in good health.

The chain carries TRBV6-5 and TRBJ1-6; 8 nucleotides align to TRBD1. Looked up from germline, CDR1 is MNHEY and CDR2 is SVGAGI. The CDR3 consists of 14 residues. J was trimmed by 8 bases and V by 6 bases; bases with no gene match: 6. Written as DNA, the CDR3 is TGTGCCAGCAGCGAAAGACAGGGGTATTCACCCCTCCACTTT. It specifies CASSERQGYSPLHF.

The CDR3 DNA is TGTGCCAGCAGTTACTCCGGTGGGGTCGGTGAAAAACTGTTTTTT. Translating it yields CASSYSGGVGEKLFF. The chain has TRBV6-5 and TRBJ1-4; D uncertain. The CDR3 sequence is 15 residues long. Germline values: CDR1 MNHEY, CDR2 SVGAGI. The V end lost 0 bases, the J end lost 7 bases, and 12 bases lay between the germline ends.

This clone was detected only a few times. The chain joins TRBV4-2 to TRBJ1-2, with D possibly TRBD1 on 5 matching bases. The CDR3 sequence is 14 residues long. Per germline, CDR1 LGHNA and CDR2 YNFKEQ. Trimming removed 5 bases at V and 8 bases at J, with 18 bases between. CDR3 sequence reads: CASSALSGIDGYTF. As DNA, the CDR3 is TGTGCCAGCAGCGCGCTCTCAGGGATAGACGGCTACACCTTC.

This clone has only a few counts. The chain has TRBV6-5 and TRBJ1-1; D is ambiguous. This CDR3 contains 13 residues. Between the trimmed V and J ends, which lost 8 bases and 2 bases, there was a span of 12 bases. Looked up from germline, CDR1 is MNHEY and CDR2 is SVGAGI. CDR3 loop: CASRRISNTEAFF. The CDR3 coding sequence is TGTGCCAGCCGGCGGATTTCTAACACTGAAGCTTTCTTT.

This clone has only a few counts. The rearrangement joins TRBV11-2 to TRBJ2-1; D may correspond to TRBD1 or TRBD2 (6 bases each). Per germline, CDR1 SGHAT and CDR2 FQNNGV. V dropped 3 bases and J dropped 6 bases, with 15 bases sitting between them. This CDR3 is 15 amino acids long. The chain's CDR3 is CASSLTGAEFNEQFF. The CDR3 bases are TGTGCCAGCAGCTTGACGGGGGCGGAATTCAATGAGCAGTTCTTC.

At least ten counts were recorded for this clone. CDR3 loop: CASRVGQATEAFF. In DNA, the CDR3 is TGTGCCAGCAGGGTTGGACAGGCCACTGAAGCTTTCTTT. The chain is built from TRBV2 and TRBJ1-1; 7 bases match TRBD1. CDR1 is SNHLY, CDR2 FYNNEI, per germline. This CDR3 has 13 residues. Germline trimming cut 6 bases from V and 4 bases from J; bases unmatched to any gene: 5.

The gene calls are TRBV9 and TRBJ2-5; 9 nucleotides match TRBD2. V was pared by 1 base and J by 5 bases, with 9 bases of the junction left unmatched. Germline CDR1 reads SGDLS; CDR2 reads YYNGEE. The CDR3 has 16 amino acids. CDR3 nucleotides: TGTGCCAGCAGCGTAAATAGCGGGAGAAGCGGCGAGACCCAGTACTTC. It translates to CASSVNSGRSGETQYF.

The chain employs TRBV27 and TRBJ2-4; D remains ambiguous. The CDR3 runs 20 residues. CDR1 and CDR2 (germline): MNHEY, SMNVEV (reference sequence). The V and J ends lost 7 bases and 0 bases respectively, with 28 bases between them. CDR3 sequence reads: CASISSRRPLEQLAKNIQYF. Here the CDR3 DNA reads TGTGCCAGCATTTCCTCACGGAGACCCCTCGAACAATTAGCCAAAAACATTCAGTACTTC.

This rearrangement joins TRBV7-2 to TRBJ2-1; possible D gene TRBD2, 6 bases. Between the trimmed V and J ends, which lost 5 bases and 9 bases, there was a span of 17 bases. CDR3 length: 14 amino acids. Per the germline V gene, CDR1 is SGHTA and CDR2 is FQGNSA. DNA of the CDR3: TGTGCCAGCAGCACGAGGACTATCCCCCGTGAGCAGTTCTTC. Translation: CASSTRTIPREQFF.

The rearrangement uses TRBV4-1 and TRBJ2-7, with D perhaps matching TRBD1 or TRBD2 (6 bases each). Trimming removed 6 bases at V and 0 bases at J, with 18 bases between. The CDR3 extends over 16 amino acids. CDR1 is MGHRA, CDR2 YSYEKL, per germline. This CDR3 is CASRDLGGPSSYEQYF. Here the CDR3 DNA reads TGCGCCAGCAGGGACCTCGGGGGCCCCAGCTCCTACGAGCAGTACTTC.

This clone turned up a few times. V gene TRBV9 combines with J gene TRBJ2-3, with 14 bases matching TRBD2. Per germline, CDR1 SGDLS and CDR2 YYNGEE. The J segment lost 4 bases and the V segment lost 4 bases, leaving 5 bases of the junction unmatched. The CDR3 spans 16 residues. This CDR3 is CASSMTSGGAPDTQYF. In nucleotides, the CDR3 is TGTGCCAGCAGCATGACTAGCGGGGGGGCCCCAGATACGCAGTATTTT.